This T cell receptor beta chain comes out of a study of cytomegalovirus exposure and HLA in healthy donors. The overall study: Genotyping showed 81% of hundreds of donors falling in the Caucasian-associated ancestry cluster.

Notes on the study in general: Most TCRs appeared rarely, but some public TCRs recurred in many donors. The majority of CMV-associated TCR beta chains were reported as apparently HLA-restricted in a later analysis.

V was pared by 1 base and J by 1 base, with 14 bases between. This CDR3 is built from 16 residues. CDR1 is SGDLS and CDR2 is YYNGEE in the germline V gene. This clone was observed once. The antigen is unknown. This PCR relied on a set of 60 Vbeta primers and 13 Jbeta primers. The repertoire was sequenced with immunoSEQ multiplex PCR; TCRdb's copy has only in-frame clones and lacks some. The table has 80,000 or so clones, 9.5% to 13% seen once; the top ten hold 24%. Sequencing used PBMCs. This clonotype originated in a man in his 60s in good health and CMV-seropositive. The chain has TRBV9 and TRBJ1-1, with D unresolved. This CDR3 reads CASSVWPGSSNTEAFF. CDR3 sequence (DNA): TGTGCCAGCAGCGTATGGCCGGGATCGTCGAACACTGAAGCTTTCTTT.